The 9 T cell receptor beta chains given below trace back to one sample, sequenced in a study of blood T cell repertoires in COVID-19. The table came from immunoSEQ multiplex PCR; TCRdb's copy has only in-frame clones and leaves some out. The repertoire has more than 400,000 clones, approximately 85% of them found once; the top ten carry 3% to 3.5%. Sample: peripheral blood. These TCRs come from a human donor in a cohort sampled during active COVID-19.

V and J are TRBV11-3 and TRBJ1-5, with D tentatively TRBD1 (6 bases). V was cut by 7 bases and J by 2 bases, with 24 bases left in between. This CDR3 is 18 amino acids long. In germline, CDR1 is SGHNT, CDR2 YENEEA. The CDR3 nucleotides are TGTGCCAGCACCCATACAGGGTGTGGAAACCGTGGCAATCAGCCCCAGCATTTT. Its translation is CASTHTGCGNRGNQPQHF.

Concerning this clone itself: The sample holds other DNA sequences that translate to the same CDR3. The chain uses TRBV18 and TRBJ1-2; 8 bases match TRBD1. Germline values: CDR1 KGHSH, CDR2 LQKENI. CDR3 length: 15 amino acids. Trimming took 2 bases from V and 2 from J; bases not matched to a gene: 4. The CDR3 sequence: CASSPGQGANYGYTF. DNA of the CDR3: TGTGCCAGCTCACCAGGACAGGGTGCAAACTATGGCTACACCTTC.

The CDR3 region is CASSQETRAGELFF. The CDR3 DNA reads TGCGCCAGCAGCCAAGAAACGCGAGCTGGGGAGCTGTTTTTT. The gene calls are TRBV4-1 and TRBJ2-2; no firm D call. Trimming removed 0 bases at V and 8 bases at J, with 10 bases between. Germline V gene lookup returns CDR1 MGHRA and CDR2 YSYEKL. This CDR3 is 14 amino acids long.

The chain employs TRBV5-4 and TRBJ2-7; TRBD1 might be the D (5 bases). Germline V CDR1 and CDR2: SGHNT, YYREEE (reference sequence). The V end was cut by 0 bases, the J end by 2 bases, with 9 bases between. There are 14 residues in the CDR3. The CDR3 nucleotides read TGTGCCAGCAGCTTGGATCAGGGCCCCTACGAGCAGTACTTC. Encoded protein: CASSLDQGPYEQYF.

The rearrangement joins TRBV3-1 (or the pseudogene TRBV3-2) to TRBJ1-3; perhaps TRBD1 as D (6 bases). Germline lookup yields CDR1 LGHDT and CDR2 YNNKEL (reference sequence). This CDR3 has 15 residues. Deletions cut 5 bases from V and 1 base from J, with 12 bases between. This CDR3 is CASSSRGGSGNTIYF. The DNA for the CDR3 is TGTGCCAGCAGCTCTAGAGGGGGATCTGGAAACACCATATATTTT.

The chain uses TRBV11-2 and TRBJ2-7, with 9 nucleotides matching TRBD1. This CDR3 has 15 amino acids. Trimming took 1 base from V and 3 from J; bases not matched to a gene: 4. Germline CDR1 reads SGHAT; CDR2 reads FQNNGV. The CDR3 loop reads CASSLAETGGYEQYF. The CDR3 nucleotides read TGTGCCAGCAGCTTAGCCGAGACAGGGGGCTACGAGCAGTACTTC.

This clone came up once. The chain carries TRBV5-6 and TRBJ1-3; no clear D. Trimming stripped 2 bases from V and 0 bases from J, with 6 bases between. Germline V gives CDR1 SGHDT, CDR2 YYEEEE. This CDR3 contains 14 residues. The CDR3 here is CASSFLPSGNTIYF. The CDR3 coding sequence is TGTGCCAGCAGCTTCCTACCCTCTGGAAACACCATATATTTT.

This clone has a single count. The rearrangement joins TRBV6-5 to TRBJ2-1; the match to TRBD2 covers 10 bases. This CDR3 has 15 residues. With V trimmed by 4 bases and J by 6 bases, 6 bases remained unmatched. Germline V gene data show CDR1 as MNHEY and CDR2 as SVGAGI. CDR3 amino acids: CASSSLAGEVNEQFF. The CDR3 DNA sequence: TGTGCCAGCAGTTCGCTAGCGGGAGAGGTCAATGAGCAGTTCTTC.

This clone appeared once. CDR3 sequence reads: CASSSRTGNYNEQFF. The CDR3 coding sequence is TGTGCCAGCAGCTCTCGTACGGGGAACTACAATGAGCAGTTCTTC. V gene TRBV5-8 combines with J gene TRBJ2-1, with D possibly TRBD2 on 5 matching bases. The CDR3 runs to 15 residues. Germline lookup yields CDR1 SGHTS and CDR2 YDEGEE. Trimming took off 3 bases at V and 3 bases at J, with 13 bases between the two ends.